This passage covers 2 T cell receptor beta chains from one sample sequenced in a study of identical twins. Each CDR3 protein gets one entry after TCRdb re-called the 5' RACE reads with MiXCR. The sample contains 1.5 million to 2 million distinct CDR3 sequences, less than 35% of which appear only once. The sequencing sample was made of cord blood. These receptors were collected from a newborn girl in good health.

The genes are TRBV5-1 and TRBJ1-1; D gene uncertain. This CDR3 contains 14 residues. Germline CDR1 is SGHRS and CDR2 is YFSETQ. V was shortened by 3 bases and J by 2 bases, with 11 bases between the two germline ends. Here the CDR3 reads CASSSPTLNTEAFF. In DNA, the CDR3 is TGCGCCAGCAGCTCGCCAACGCTTAACACTGAAGCTTTCTTT.

This clonotype was seen a handful of times. The chain is built from TRBV5-1 and TRBJ1-6; unclear D gene. CDR3 size: 14 residues. V dropped 0 bases and J dropped 9 bases, with 10 bases sitting between them. The germline CDR1 and CDR2 sequences are SGHRS and YFSETQ. The CDR3 sequence is CASSLDRWGSPLHF. CDR3 DNA sequence: TGCGCCAGCAGCTTGGATAGGTGGGGTTCACCCCTCCACTTT.